These T cell receptor beta chains were read from a single sample in a study of cytomegalovirus exposure and HLA in healthy donors. Some clones are missing from TCRdb's copy, which holds only in-frame ones; the method was immunoSEQ multiplex PCR. The sample holds 90,000 to 95,000 clones, around 76% seen once. The sequencing input was PBMCs. The receptors derive from a man aged 25-40 years in good health and CMV-seronegative. Each CDR3 is given with its conserved first and last residue. D genes are given only for firm matches. Where a row states a size, it is once, few, many or the class of an expanded clone; other rows omit it.

clone_size	j_call	d_call	v_call	cdr3_aa	cdr3_nt
NA	TRBJ1-1	TRBD1	TRBV29-1	CSADGTGWTEAFF	TGCAGCGCTGACGGGACAGGGTGGACTGAAGCTTTCTTT
few	TRBJ1-2	TRBD1	TRBV6-5	CASRRTGGEFGYTF	TGTGCCAGCAGACGGACAGGGGGCGAGTTCGGCTACACCTTC
NA	TRBJ1-6	TRBD1	TRBV9	CASSPLGTANSPLHF	TGTGCCAGCAGCCCCCTGGGGACAGCTAATTCACCCCTCCACTTT
few	TRBJ2-6	NA	TRBV5-6	CASSSVGANVLTF	TGTGCCAGCAGCTCAGTAGGGGCCAACGTCCTGACTTTC
NA	TRBJ2-3	TRBD2	TRBV2	CASRRPIGASGGYTDTQYF	TGTGCCAGCCGACGTCCGATCGGTGCTAGCGGGGGGTACACAGATACGCAGTATTTT
NA	TRBJ2-5	NA	TRBV4-1	CASSLRPGETQYF	TGCGCCAGCAGCCTGAGGCCTGGGGAGACCCAGTACTTC
NA	TRBJ2-3	TRBD2	TRBV7-7	CASSLGLGGTDTQYF	TGTGCCAGCAGCCTGGGACTAGGGGGCACAGATACGCAGTATTTT
few	TRBJ1-1	NA	TRBV6-5	CASSYDQGSEAFF	TGTGCCAGCAGTTACGATCAGGGGTCTGAAGCTTTCTTT
NA	TRBJ2-1	TRBD1	TRBV4-2	CASSRDRRNNEQFF	TGTGCCAGCAGCAGGGACAGGCGAAACAATGAGCAGTTCTTC
NA	TRBJ2-1	TRBD1	TRBV19	CASRVPGGVNEQFF	TGTGCCAGTAGGGTCCCAGGGGGCGTAAATGAGCAGTTCTTC
NA	TRBJ1-3	TRBD1	TRBV5-6	CASSLGDSRNTIYF	TGTGCCAGCAGCTTGGGGGACAGCCGAAACACCATATATTTT
NA	TRBJ1-1	TRBD1	TRBV5-8	CASSLVFGQGVLGLGTEAFF	TGTGCCAGCAGCTTGGTCTTCGGACAGGGGGTTTTGGGGTTGGGCACTGAAGCTTTCTTT
NA	TRBJ2-2	NA	TRBV28	CASLASANTGELFF	TGTGCCAGCCTGGCGAGCGCGAACACCGGGGAGCTGTTTTTT
NA	TRBJ2-1	TRBD2	TRBV6-4	CASSDSRGGNEQFF	TGTGCCAGCAGTGACTCGCGGGGGGGCAATGAGCAGTTCTTC
NA	TRBJ1-1	NA	TRBV7-9	CASSLVGVHLPGLGTEAFF	TGTGCCAGCAGCTTAGTAGGGGTACACCTCCCCGGGTTGGGCACTGAAGCTTTCTTT
NA	TRBJ2-1	TRBD2	TRBV9	CASSPKPPSGGTSSTNEQFF	TGTGCCAGCAGCCCGAAACCTCCTAGCGGGGGGACTAGCAGTACTAACGAGCAGTTCTTC
NA	TRBJ1-2	NA	TRBV6-5	CASGNRDQFNYGYTF	TGTGCCAGCGGGAACAGGGACCAATTTAACTATGGCTACACCTTC
NA	TRBJ2-3	NA	TRBV21-1	CASSKTGGTSGGAFTDTQYF	TGTGCCAGCAGCAAAACTGGCGGGACTAGCGGGGGGGCCTTCACAGATACGCAGTATTTT
NA	TRBJ1-2	NA	TRBV19	CASSRGTRNFGGYTF	TGTGCCAGTAGTCGGGGGACCAGGAATTTCGGGGGCTACACCTTC
NA	TRBJ1-1	TRBD1	TRBV9	CASNGGTGGFTEAFF	TGTGCCAGCAATGGCGGGACAGGGGGTTTTACTGAAGCTTTCTTT
NA	TRBJ2-5	NA	TRBV7-6	CASSLALTGNQETQYF	TGTGCCAGCAGCTTAGCTCTAACAGGAAACCAAGAGACCCAGTACTTC
NA	TRBJ1-1	TRBD1	TRBV5-5	CASSLRQGAPSTEAFF	TGTGCCAGCAGCTTGAGACAGGGGGCCCCGAGCACTGAAGCTTTCTTT
once	TRBJ1-1	TRBD1	TRBV11-3	CASSYGTVNTEAFF	TGTGCCAGCAGCTACGGGACAGTGAACACTGAAGCTTTCTTT
NA	TRBJ1-2	TRBD1	TRBV5-5	CASSLDPGQGTYGYTF	TGTGCCAGCAGCCTCGATCCGGGACAGGGAACCTATGGCTACACCTTC
NA	TRBJ2-1	TRBD2	TRBV11-2	CASSLALAGGLNEQFF	TGTGCCAGCAGCTTAGCGTTGGCGGGGGGGCTGAATGAGCAGTTCTTC
NA	TRBJ1-2	NA	TRBV19	CASKTRSYTF	TGTGCCAGTAAAACGCGAAGCTACACCTTC
once	TRBJ2-1	NA	TRBV19	CASKATRGTYNEQFF	TGTGCCAGTAAGGCGACAAGGGGGACCTACAATGAGCAGTTCTTC
NA	TRBJ1-2	TRBD1	TRBV9	CASSVETGLSDGYTF	TGTGCCAGCAGCGTAGAGACAGGGTTGTCCGATGGCTACACCTTC
NA	TRBJ1-1	NA	TRBV9	CASSVDGREVPEAFF	TGTGCCAGCAGCGTAGATGGCAGGGAGGTGCCTGAAGCTTTCTTT
NA	TRBJ2-5	TRBD1	TRBV5-1	CASSFSGGQGVQTQYF	TGCGCCAGCAGTTTTTCCGGGGGACAGGGGGTCCAGACCCAGTACTTC
once	TRBJ1-3	NA	TRBV7-3	CASSLNGPGAGNTIYF	TGTGCCAGCAGCTTAAATGGGCCAGGGGCTGGAAACACCATATATTTT
NA	TRBJ2-1	TRBD2	TRBV28	CASSSGLADNSYNEQFF	TGTGCCAGCAGTTCGGGACTAGCGGACAACTCCTACAATGAGCAGTTCTTC
NA	TRBJ2-1	TRBD2	TRBV19	CASSRQLAGVGLGNEQFF	TGTGCCAGTAGTAGGCAACTAGCGGGAGTGGGGTTGGGCAATGAGCAGTTCTTC
NA	TRBJ1-1	TRBD1	TRBV5-1	CASSLQGSGFNTEAFF	TGCGCCAGCAGCTTACAGGGGTCAGGTTTCAACACTGAAGCTTTCTTT
few	TRBJ2-5	NA	TRBV27	CASSLWGRETQYF	TGTGCCAGCAGTTTATGGGGGCGAGAGACCCAGTACTTC
NA	TRBJ2-1	NA	TRBV7-2	CASSLDSTSGFYNEQFF	TGTGCCAGCAGCTTAGATTCGACTAGTGGATTCTACAATGAGCAGTTCTTC
few	TRBJ1-5	NA	TRBV6-1	CASARQYQPQHF	TGTGCCAGCGCAAGACAGTATCAGCCCCAGCATTTT
NA	TRBJ1-2	NA	TRBV19	CASSIDLRGGIYGYTF	TGTGCCAGTAGTATAGATCTTCGGGGGGGCATCTATGGCTACACCTTC
NA	TRBJ2-2	NA	TRBV5-6	CASSLELQTTGELFF	TGTGCCAGCAGCTTGGAATTACAGACCACCGGGGAGCTGTTTTTT
NA	TRBJ1-3	TRBD1	TRBV9	CASSVAGDRIGNTIYF	TGTGCCAGCAGCGTAGCTGGGGACAGAATTGGAAACACCATATATTTT
NA	TRBJ1-2	NA	TRBV9	CASSVFQGRGYTF	TGTGCCAGCAGCGTATTCCAGGGGAGAGGCTACACCTTC
NA	TRBJ1-2	TRBD1	TRBV29-1	CSVTDRKYGYTF	TGCAGCGTAACGGACAGGAAGTATGGCTACACCTTC
NA	TRBJ1-2	TRBD1	TRBV7-9	CSSSSFPRTGDYGYTF	TGTTCCAGCAGCTCGTTCCCCAGGACAGGGGACTATGGCTACACCTTC
NA	TRBJ2-5	NA	TRBV18	CASSSGEQETQYF	TGTGCCAGCTCATCAGGGGAGCAAGAGACCCAGTACTTC
few	TRBJ1-5	TRBD1	TRBV6-5	CASSPTGPNQPQHF	TGTGCCAGCAGTCCGACAGGGCCTAATCAGCCCCAGCATTTT
NA	TRBJ2-1	NA	TRBV7-3	CASSLRGQANAPGEQFF	TGTGCCAGCAGCTTAAGAGGTCAGGCAAACGCACCGGGGGAGCAGTTCTTC
NA	TRBJ1-5	TRBD1	TRBV4-1	CASSPGRDRGIVGNQPQHF	TGCGCCAGCAGCCCAGGGCGGGACAGGGGGATAGTGGGCAATCAGCCCCAGCATTTT
NA	TRBJ1-2	NA	TRBV18	CASSPNTGNYGYTF	TGTGCCAGCTCACCAAACACAGGGAACTATGGCTACACCTTC
NA	TRBJ1-1	NA	TRBV18	CASSPWDNNMNTEAFF	TGTGCCAGCTCACCGTGGGACAACAACATGAACACTGAAGCTTTCTTT
NA	TRBJ1-2	NA	TRBV9	CASSVGVGGYNYGYTF	TGTGCCAGCAGCGTAGGAGTCGGGGGGTATAACTATGGCTACACCTTC